This section outlines one T cell receptor beta chain sequence together with its context. Its target antigen remains unknown. The sample holds no much larger clone one base away, and base qualities are not on file. The same CDR3 also results from other DNA sequences found in this sample. This entry comes from a study of cytomegalovirus exposure and HLA in healthy donors (dated by TCRdb to 2016 to 2017). Some background on the complete study: In an earlier analysis of fewer than 750 of the donors, 250 to 350 Gb of sequence data and 117 million unique TCR beta sequences from approximately 180 million T cells were reported. Roughly 300 gigabases of sequencing data and around 90 million unique TCR sequences made up an early release that covered fewer than 650 HLA-typed donors. Of the roughly 390 genotyped donors, 81% fell in the genetic ancestry cluster associated with self-reported Caucasian donors. The study aimed to test whether cataloging public T cell receptors could reveal signatures of past pathogen exposure. Using immunosequencing, the study profiled T cell repertoires from approximately 700 subjects and related those repertoires to cytomegalovirus serostatus. Along with the approximately 700-subject first cohort, a separate validation cohort of roughly 110 different subjects was used. To predict cytomegalovirus infection status, the study combined high-throughput TCR immunosequencing, statistical association of individual TCRs with disease status, and machine learning. To study patterns of TCR occurrence, a later analysis re-analyzed previously published TCR beta repertoires from several hundred donors and added high-resolution HLA genotyping. Rather than drawing on any new phenotypic data, the later analysis identified candidate immune exposures from TCR beta sequences and the way those sequences occurred across donors. In an earlier analysis of 587 of the donors, high-throughput TCR beta sequencing was used to judge whether each TCR beta V gene segment behaved as functional or pseudogenic. Alongside the repertoire data, information on donor age, sex, ethnicity and CMV serostatus was compiled. In a later genetic analysis, genome-wide SNP genotypes for about 60% of the 666 donors were used, and that subset was treated as a discovery cohort. All discovery cohort repertoires had been generated using a single sequencing platform. Class I and class II HLA loci were covered by the typing at four-digit resolution. The number of typed donors differed by locus: roughly 629-640 for A, B, C, DRB1 and DQB1; approximately 540 for DQA1; roughly 600 for DPA1; and about 450 for DPB1. Roughly five DR-DQ haplotypes were handled as single units for association and clustering because linkage in the cohort was strong. Among about 400 genotyped donors of the cohort, an average of around 220,000 unique TCR beta nucleotide sequences was sequenced per donor, of which about 19% were non-productive.

The study at large found these results: According to a later analysis, most CMV-associated TCR beta chains appeared to be HLA-restricted, and the HLA associations seemed to be driven largely by CMV exposure. Three of the identified cytomegalovirus-associated TCR beta chains were confirmed in vitro to be specific for cytomegalovirus antigens. Linkage disequilibrium might explain the correlated functional status among segregating V segments, but an unknown experimental factor could not be excluded. A later genetic analysis reported fewer N-insertions in productive TCRs among donors in an Asian-associated ancestry cluster than the roughly 700-donor mean. A later analysis found that TCR association rates varied across HLA loci, with DRB1 alleles showing the most associated TCRs and HLA-C alleles the fewest. In this cohort, only TCR beta chains were sequenced, and detectable features were limited by the absence of alpha or paired-chain data. Because HLA typing was missing for some donors at each locus, association tests included only the typed subset. Specific HLA alleles were associated with around 18,000 TCR beta sequences at a false discovery rate of 0.05 in a later analysis. While some public TCRs were present in many individuals, most TCR sequences turned up only very rarely across donors. Because the 87-base-pair reads could not distinguish some IMGT-functional V segments, including TRBV6-2 and TRBV6-3, those segments were excluded. In a later analysis, HLA-associated TCR beta chains showed more clonal expansion and lower generation probabilities than non-associated chains that were equally common. A further reported finding was that TCR beta sequences accurately predicted the HLA-A and HLA-B alleles for most subjects in the first cohort. Because counts were too low, 15 to 20 rarely observed V segments, including chromosome 9 orphons, were excluded from the earlier analysis of around 640 of the donors. Broadly in line with IMGT annotations, most TCR beta V segments showed up in productive rearrangements about 87% or about 30% of the time in an earlier analysis of around 600 of the donors. The study listed 164 TCR beta chains as associated with cytomegalovirus. Strong co-occurrence of HLA alleles, especially DR and DQ, made assigning TCR associations to individual alleles difficult. A later genetic analysis associated a missense DCLRE1C variant with V-gene and J-gene trimming of TCR beta chains, and an independent cohort replicated the association. The only immune exposure information available for the cohort was CMV serostatus. The classifier was reported to diagnose cytomegalovirus status with high specificity and sensitivity in both the original and validation cohorts. The authors suggested that the approach could potentially be extended to other disease states and immunological phenotypes. According to a later analysis, parvovirus B19, influenza, CMV and Epstein-Barr virus appeared linked to several top co-occurrence clusters. Roughly uniform sequencing depth across donors was assumed in presence/absence analyses, although this assumption may not hold. A group of highly shared sequence variants was considered likely to be a technical artifact of the sequencing pipeline.

The cohort comprised fewer than 700 healthy bone marrow donors. At the time of sampling, every cohort member was nominally healthy, though immune exposures that went unrecorded were likely present. The donor tested CMV seronegative and was one of the 352 seronegative cohort members. Each donor provided a peripheral blood sample, and peripheral blood mononuclear cells were used for TCR beta sequencing. The Qiagen DNeasy Blood Extraction Kit was used to extract genomic DNA from the blood cell samples. The library was built by means of the immunoSEQ multiplex PCR assay. A mixture of 60 forward primers for TCR Vbeta segments and 13 reverse primers for TCR Jbeta segments was used in the multiplex PCR. The CDR3 region of rearranged TCR beta genes was amplified from genomic DNA by a multiplex PCR assay. The Illumina HiSeq System was used to sequence the amplified TCR beta libraries as 87-base-pair reads. Regarding the original processing steps: In a later analysis, some 80 million unique TCR beta chains were counted across the roughly 610 repertoires, and roughly 11 million of these chains were shared by at least two donors. To remove PCR and sequencing errors, raw reads were error-corrected and collapsed into unique sequences using a nearest-neighbor algorithm that merged closely related sequences. V, D and J gene segments were assigned by aligning CDR3 sequences to IMGT reference sequences. For a sequence to be retained, at least a six-nucleotide match to both a V gene segment and a J gene segment was required. A rearrangement counted as productive if the CDR3 had no stop codons and remained in frame with V and J, and every other rearrangement counted as non-productive. Following IMGT convention, CDR3 was defined as the stretch from the second conserved V-encoded cysteine to the conserved J-encoded phenylalanine. Sequences without an unambiguous match to a single V gene segment were excluded from the earlier analysis of about 630 of the donors. In an earlier analysis of approximately 590 of the donors, V segments were called functional above 56.7% productive rearrangements and were called segregating when the between-donor standard deviation exceeded 5%. To diagnose cytomegalovirus status from the catalog of TCR beta chain sequences, a statistical classification framework was built. V and J gene assignment, in a later analysis, came from comparing TCR nucleotide sequences with IMGT/GENE-DB human TR gene sequences. Using the TCRdist pipeline, a later analysis assigned CDR3 sequences along with most-parsimonious VDJ recombination scenarios. In a later analysis, each TCR beta chain was defined by its CDR3 amino acid sequence together with its V-gene family, and reads lacking a unique V-gene family were excluded. To address suspected cross-contamination and a sequencing artifact, a later analysis removed 550 to 750 highly shared, low-generation-probability nucleotide sequences. For each public chain, a later analysis derived a clonal expansion index from normalized ranks of inferred template counts within each repertoire. Generation probabilities in a later analysis came from a VDJ recombination model fitted to out-of-frame rearrangements, and those results were checked against IGoR. In a later analysis, TCR-TCR, TCR-HLA and TCR-CMV co-occurrence was scored with hypergeometric tests, and a repertoire-size bias correction was applied to TCR pairs. A later analysis estimated false discovery rates by permuting HLA or CMV assignments 20 times. In a later analysis, co-occurring TCRs were grouped using DBSCAN, and TCRdist sequence similarity was added for clustering within HLA-allele-positive subsets. Co-occurrence clustering excluded repertoires with fewer than 30,000 or more than 120,000 public chains, plus five with anomalous nucleotide sharing. This immuneACCESS table, as held by TCRdb, lists in-frame sequences with V and J called but not all clones. Of the missing ones, under half trace to an unresolved V gene in checked studies; the others have no known cause. V, J and clone size are taken as reported in that table, and D and trimming were inferred from the DNA itself. A total of around 99,000 clones appear in this sample, about 77% of them only once. The ten largest clonotypes hold roughly 3% of the sample.

The germline V gene gives CDR1 as SQVTM and CDR2 as ANQGSEA. The junction carries 5 bases between V and J, which are trimmed by 3 bases and 1 base respectively. Measured from the cysteine to the phenylalanine, the CDR3 is 12 residues long. The CDR3 DNA has 36 bases and is translated from base 1. The TCR was taken from a middle-aged man in good health and CMV-seronegative. The chain couples TRBV29-1 to TRBJ2-3, with the D gene call left open. Source material: PBMCs. The CDR3 region: CSVDLGTDTQYF. Read as DNA, the sequence is TGCAGCGTTGATTTAGGCACAGATACGCAGTATTTT.